The TCR beta chain described here comes from a study of graft-versus-host responses after intestinal transplantation. Study-level background: After anti-thymocyte globulin induction, recipients took tacrolimus and steroids for 3 to 4 years.

The study's findings and limits: Patients who carried graft-donor T cell macrochimerism also had high graft-versus-host to host-versus-graft clonal ratios in their allografts. Recipient marrow harbored GvH clones, some of which surfaced first in ileum or blood. Association was observed between peak circulating GvH clone levels and early post-transplant HvG declines.

Unmatched junction bases numbered 2, after V lost 5 bases and J lost 6 bases. The CDR3 contains 13 residues. Germline V lookup: CDR1 LNHDA, CDR2 SQIVND (reference sequence). This clone turned up a few times. Its antigen is not known. Clones were sequenced by immunoSEQ multiplex PCR, and TCRdb holds only the in-frame ones, with some missing. The table includes some 10,000 clones, 80% to 95% detected once. This receptor was taken from a human patient who received an intestinal transplant, so some T cells may come from the graft donor. The chain has TRBV19 and TRBJ2-1; 9 bases are a match to TRBD1. Sequencing was performed on PBMCs, taken approximately 10 weeks after transplant. CDR3 DNA: TGTGCCAGTAGTCAGGACAGGGGCAATGAGCAGTTCTTC. Translation gives CASSQDRGNEQFF.